This passage covers 31 T cell receptor beta chains from one sample sequenced in a study of blood T cell repertoires in COVID-19 (TCRdb year 2020). Preparation of the library involved the immunoSEQ multiplex PCR assay. Drawn from immuneACCESS, this table holds only the in-frame rearrangements with V and J called that TCRdb kept. Clones are partly lost; checked studies trace under half to an unresolved V gene and leave the rest unexplained. This sample has more than 250,000 clones in its table, and 70% to 90% of those were observed once. Around 3.6% of the sample rests with the top ten. Material for sequencing was peripheral blood. The receptor source for this set is a man aged 18-30 years with active or convalescent COVID-19.

The V call is TRBV3-1 (or the pseudogene TRBV3-2), the J call TRBJ2-2, with 9 bases identical to TRBD2. In germline, CDR1 is LGHDT, CDR2 YNNKEL (reference sequence). CDR3 length equals 19 residues. Trimming removed 4 bases from V and 1 base from J; junction bases left unmatched: 13. CDR3 DNA: TGTGCCAGCAGCCCCGTGCTAGCGGGACGTAAGTGGAACACCGGGGAGCTGTTTTTT. Translation gives CASSPVLAGRKWNTGELFF.

This clone has a single count. CDR3 region: CASSPPPGDNEQFF. The CDR3, as DNA: TGTGCCAGCTCACCACCGCCAGGGGACAATGAGCAGTTCTTC. The genes are TRBV18 and TRBJ2-1, with D perhaps matching TRBD1 (6 bases). In germline, CDR1 is KGHSH, CDR2 LQKENI. The V gene lost 0 bases and the J gene lost 5 bases, with 8 bases spanning the gap. CDR3 length equals 14 residues.

With respect to this clone: Other DNA sequences in this specimen translate into the identical CDR3. J is TRBJ2-2 and V is TRBV11-1; D may be TRBD1 (5 bases). V gave up 2 bases and J gave up 5 bases, with 6 bases separating them. CDR1 SGHAT and CDR2 FQDESV come from the germline V gene (reference sequence). The CDR3 has 13 amino acids. The CDR3 sequence is CASSLRGTGELFF. The CDR3 nucleotides are TGTGCCAGCAGCTTAAGGGGAACCGGGGAGCTGTTTTTT.

The gene calls are TRBV27 and TRBJ1-5; D unclear. The V gene's germline CDR1 is MNHEY and CDR2 SMNVEV (reference sequence). The CDR3 extends over 14 amino acids. The germline V and J ends were trimmed by 4 bases and 5 bases, with 12 bases remaining between them. The CDR3, as DNA: TGTGCCAGCAGTTCCACGGTCGGGGATCAGCCCCAGCATTTT. Amino acid sequence: CASSSTVGDQPQHF.

V usage is TRBV9 and J usage is TRBJ2-7, with TRBD2 matching over 11 bases. Germline lookup yields CDR1 SGDLS and CDR2 YYNGEE. Losses at the gene ends were 3 bases for V and 2 bases for J; bases not matched to a gene: 1. This CDR3 has 14 amino acids. The CDR3 DNA sequence: TGTGCCAGCAGCGATAGCGGGAGGGCCTACGAGCAGTACTTC. It codes for CASSDSGRAYEQYF.

This chain joins TRBV28 and TRBJ1-5, with D maybe TRBD1 (5 bases). Germline V CDR1 and CDR2: MDHEN, SYDVKM. The CDR3 runs 15 residues. V lost 3 bases to trimming and J lost 5 bases, with 14 bases between them. This CDR3 is CASSLGGNVDQPQHF. In DNA, the CDR3 is TGTGCCAGCAGTTTGGGGGGGAACGTTGATCAGCCCCAGCATTTT. The full variable domain, rest sourced from reference TRBV28 and TRBJ1-5, is DVKVTQSSRYLVKRTGEKVFLECVQDMDHENMFWYRQDPGLGLRLIYFSYDVKMKEKGDIPEGYSVSREKKERFSLILESASTNQTSMYLCASSLGGNVDQPQHFGDGTRLSIL.

The gene calls are TRBV28 and TRBJ1-6; maybe TRBD1 (6 bases). Germline assignment: CDR1 MDHEN and CDR2 SYDVKM. The CDR3 loop spans 14 amino acids. Between the trimmed V and J ends, which lost 5 bases and 5 bases, there was a span of 10 bases. Here the CDR3 reads CASSGGLNNSPLHF. In DNA form, the CDR3 reads TGTGCCAGCAGTGGGGGCCTGAATAATTCACCCCTCCACTTT.

V and J are TRBV19 and TRBJ2-3; possible D gene TRBD2, 7 bases. Trimming shortened V by 4 bases and J by 3 bases, and 20 bases separated the two germline ends. Germline CDR1 LNHDA, CDR2 SQIVND (reference sequence). The CDR3 extends over 17 amino acids. CDR3 nucleotides: TGTGCCAGTAGTAACCTACGGGGGGACACGCTAACAGATACGCAGTATTTT. This translates into CASSNLRGDTLTDTQYF.

V and J are TRBV3-1 (or the pseudogene TRBV3-2) and TRBJ2-2, with 8 bases that match TRBD1. Germline CDR1 and CDR2: LGHDT and YNNKEL (reference sequence). The CDR3 is 16 amino acids. J was trimmed by 9 bases and V by 0 bases; bases with no gene match: 9. The DNA for the CDR3 is TGTGCCAGCAGCCAAGAGTGGGCAGGGGGCTCCAGGGAGCTGTTTTTT. It encodes CASSQEWAGGSRELFF.

This CDR3 is CASRGPGSVAEKLFF. CDR3 nucleotide sequence: TGTGCCAGCAGGGGCCCAGGGTCGGTGGCTGAAAAACTGTTTTTT. The V call is TRBV6-5, the J call TRBJ1-4; D may be TRBD1 (5 bases). Germline CDR1 and CDR2: MNHEY and SVGAGI. The V and J ends lost 6 bases and 7 bases respectively, with 18 bases between them. This CDR3 has 15 amino acids.

The V call is TRBV5-6, the J call TRBJ1-1; weak D call: TRBD1 (5 bases). From germline, CDR1 is SGHDT and CDR2 YYEEEE. This CDR3 is 14 amino acids long. V shed 0 bases and J shed 6 bases, with 12 bases lying between them. As DNA, the CDR3 is TGTGCCAGCAGCTTGGTGGTCCAGGGCGCTGAAGCTTTCTTT. It codes for CASSLVVQGAEAFF.

This chain links TRBV7-9 with TRBJ2-7; no reliable D call. Germline CDR1 reads SEHNR; CDR2 reads FQNEAQ (reference sequence). The ends were cut back, 0 bases at V and 7 bases at J, with 10 bases in the middle. This CDR3 spans 13 amino acids. As DNA, the CDR3 is TGTGCCAGCAGCTTAGCGCTCCGCCGGGAGCAGTACTTC. Translation gives CASSLALRREQYF.

This clone is labeled medium-sized. The rearrangement uses TRBV7-9 and TRBJ2-7; 11 bases agree with TRBD1. Trimming at V came to 4 bases and at J to 5 bases, leaving 7 bases not matched to a gene. Germline values: CDR1 SEHNR, CDR2 FQNEAQ (reference sequence). The CDR3 has 15 residues. CDR3 nucleotide sequence: TGTGCCAGCAGCTGGGGACAGGGGGAGATGGACGAGCAGTACTTC. Translation: CASSWGQGEMDEQYF.

The sample holds a few counts of this clone. V gene TRBV9 combines with J gene TRBJ2-1, with TRBD2 identical over 7 bases. Germline lookup yields CDR1 SGDLS and CDR2 YYNGEE. V shed 4 bases and J 7 bases; nucleotides not matched to a gene: 8. There are 14 residues in the CDR3. CDR3 protein: CASSQGTMGNEQFF. The DNA for the CDR3 is TGTGCCAGCAGCCAAGGGACTATGGGGAATGAGCAGTTCTTC.

The V and J genes are TRBV19 and TRBJ2-1, with 7 bases that match TRBD1. J lost 6 bases, V lost 7 bases, and 9 bases had no gene match. This CDR3 is built from 14 residues. Germline V gives CDR1 LNHDA, CDR2 SQIVND (reference sequence). CDR3 region: CASTYRDSGNEQFF. In DNA form, the CDR3 reads TGTGCCAGTACTTATAGGGACAGTGGCAATGAGCAGTTCTTC.

The V and J genes are TRBV4-1 and TRBJ1-2, with D tentatively TRBD1 (5 bases). This CDR3 has 15 residues. V lost 4 bases and J 7 bases, leaving 19 bases between the germline ends. Germline V gives CDR1 MGHRA, CDR2 YSYEKL. The CDR3 region is CASSPTRTSRLGYTF. In nucleotides, the CDR3 is TGCGCCAGCAGCCCAACCCGGACATCCCGGCTTGGCTACACCTTC.

V is TRBV5-1 and J is TRBJ2-6, with D uncertain. V lost 0 bases to trimming and J lost 1 base, with 8 bases between them. This CDR3 spans 16 amino acids. CDR1 and CDR2 from the germline V gene are SGHRS and YFSETQ. The CDR3 spells CASSLVSRSGANVLTF. The CDR3 DNA is TGCGCCAGCAGCTTGGTATCCAGGTCTGGGGCCAACGTCCTGACTTTC.

At least ten counts were recorded for this clone. The V and J genes are TRBV5-4 and TRBJ2-1; 9 bases are shared with TRBD1. This CDR3 is 14 amino acids long. From germline, CDR1 is SGHNT and CDR2 YYREEE (reference sequence). Unmatched junction bases numbered 5, after V lost 3 bases and J lost 7 bases. CDR3: CASSSKTGGNEQFF. CDR3 DNA sequence: TGTGCCAGCAGCTCAAAGACAGGGGGGAATGAGCAGTTCTTC.

The V and J genes are TRBV5-1 and TRBJ2-1; TRBD2 matches 7 bases. The V gene's germline CDR1 is SGHRS and CDR2 YFSETQ. Trimming took 4 bases from V and 5 from J; bases not matched to a gene: 9. This CDR3 has 15 amino acids. CDR3 DNA sequence: TGCGCCAGCAGCCCTTTTTCAGCGGGGAACAATGAGCAGTTCTTC. Translating it yields CASSPFSAGNNEQFF.

The count of this clone is one. The chain uses TRBV7-9 and TRBJ1-1; TRBD1 matches at 7 bases. Germline values: CDR1 SEHNR, CDR2 FQNEAQ (reference sequence). J gave up 12 bases and V 5 bases, and 3 bases lay outside the gene matches. The CDR3 has 10 amino acids. The CDR3 protein is CASSPGGTFF. The CDR3 bases are TGTGCCAGCAGCCCAGGGGGAACTTTCTTT.

V gene TRBV2 combines with J gene TRBJ1-2; tentative D call: TRBD1 (5 bases). Trimming cost V 0 bases and J 6 bases, with 11 bases left between them. CDR1 SNHLY and CDR2 FYNNEI come from the germline V gene. The CDR3 extends over 14 amino acids. The CDR3 reads CASSEATVLNGYTF. DNA for the CDR3: TGTGCCAGCAGTGAAGCGACAGTGTTAAATGGCTACACCTTC.

J is TRBJ2-1 and V is TRBV6-2 or TRBV6-3; TRBD1 matches at 9 bases. CDR1 is MNHEY, CDR2 SVGEGT, per germline. V lost 0 bases to trimming and J lost 5 bases; unmatched junction nucleotides: 2. This CDR3 spans 15 amino acids. DNA for the CDR3: TGTGCCAGCAGTTACTCACAGGGGGCGCACAATGAGCAGTTCTTC. Protein product: CASSYSQGAHNEQFF.

The V and J genes are TRBV28 and TRBJ1-5, with D maybe TRBD1 (6 bases). V shed 5 bases and J shed 5 bases, with 13 bases lying between them. Germline V gene data show CDR1 as MDHEN and CDR2 as SYDVKM. The CDR3 has 14 residues. CDR3 loop: CASSVGTLYQPQHF. The CDR3 DNA is TGTGCCAGCAGTGTCGGGACACTATATCAGCCCCAGCATTTT.

V gene TRBV5-1 combines with J gene TRBJ2-2; no definite D call. V dropped 0 bases and J dropped 3 bases, with 9 bases sitting between them. The CDR3 is made up of 15 amino acids. Germline CDR1 reads SGHRS; CDR2 reads YFSETQ. In nucleotides, the CDR3 is TGCGCCAGCAGCTTGGATCCGGAGTACACCGGGGAGCTGTTTTTT. Translation gives CASSLDPEYTGELFF. The full variable domain, in which reference TRBV5-1 and TRBJ2-2 provide the parts outside the CDR3, is KAGVTQTPRYLIKTRGQQVTLSCSPISGHRSVSWYQQTPGQGLQFLFEYFSETQRNKGNFPGRFSGRQFSNSRSEMNVSTLELGDSALYLCASSLDPEYTGELFFGEGSRLTVL.

Concerning this clone itself: One junction end does not reproduce the germline sequence, and a read error may be involved. This chain links TRBV28 with TRBJ2-1; 8 bases align to TRBD1. The CDR3 extends over 13 amino acids. Germline V gene sequence: CDR1 MDHEN, CDR2 SYDVKM. This CDR3 is CAGSAGGRHEQFF. In DNA, the CDR3 is TGTGCCGGCAGTGCAGGGGGCCGGCATGAGCAGTTCTTC.

This clone was seen a few times. The rearrangement joins TRBV7-9 to TRBJ2-7; D is unresolved. The CDR3 spans 13 residues. V lost 1 base, J lost 6 bases, and 10 bases lay in between. CDR1 and CDR2 from the germline V gene are SEHNR and FQNEAQ (reference sequence). CDR3 residues: CASSLEQATEQYF. CDR3 nucleotides: TGTGCCAGCAGCTTAGAGCAAGCTACCGAGCAGTACTTC.

The chain combines TRBV7-2 with TRBJ2-4, with D possibly being TRBD2 (6 bases). Trimming took 0 bases from V and 3 from J, leaving 6 bases between them. CDR1 is SGHTA, CDR2 FQGNSA, per germline. The CDR3 loop spans 14 amino acids. DNA of the CDR3: TGTGCCAGCAGCTTAGCTAGCGGCAAAAACATTCAGTACTTC. Protein sequence: CASSLASGKNIQYF.

This chain uses TRBV7-9 with TRBJ1-3; 9 bases fit TRBD1. Germline V gene lookup returns CDR1 SEHNR and CDR2 FQNEAQ (reference sequence). With 4 bases clipped from V and 3 bases from J, the junction kept 4 bases outside the gene matches. The CDR3 is made up of 15 amino acids. The DNA for the CDR3 is TGTGCCAGCAGCTGGGGACAGGGCGGTGGAAACACCATATATTTT. Translating gives CASSWGQGGGNTIYF. The whole variable domain, filled in from reference TRBV7-9 and TRBJ1-3, reads DTGVSQNPRHKITKRGQNVTFRCDPISEHNRLYWYRQTLGQGPEFLTYFQNEAQLEKSRLLSDRFSAERPKGSFSTLEIQRTEQGDSAMYLCASSWGQGGGNTIYFGEGSWLTVV.

The V call is TRBV28, the J call TRBJ1-3; no definite D call. Germline V gene lookup returns CDR1 MDHEN and CDR2 SYDVKM. V dropped 1 base and J dropped 7 bases, with 23 bases sitting between them. This CDR3 contains 18 residues. CDR3 DNA sequence: TGTGCCAGCAGTTTATCCCTAAGCCGGGGAAAAGATAGGAACACCATATATTTT. Its protein product is CASSLSLSRGKDRNTIYF.

The chain uses TRBV25-1 and TRBJ2-7; the D gene is possibly TRBD2 (5 bases). The CDR3 spans 11 residues. V was clipped by 6 bases and J by 5 bases, with 8 bases between them. CDR1 and CDR2 from the germline V gene are MGHDK and SYGVNS. The chain's CDR3 is CASRFGDEQYF. CDR3 DNA: TGTGCCAGCAGATTCGGGGACGAGCAGTACTTC.

In regard to this clone: Other DNA sequences in this specimen translate into the identical CDR3. This chain connects TRBV7-2 to TRBJ2-3; no clear D gene. This CDR3 is 12 amino acids long. CDR1 and CDR2 from the germline V gene are SGHTA and FQGNSA. V gave up 5 bases and J gave up 2 bases, with 5 bases separating them. CDR3 sequence (DNA): TGTGCCAGCAGCCTTTACACAGATACGCAGTATTTT. As protein: CASSLYTDTQYF.